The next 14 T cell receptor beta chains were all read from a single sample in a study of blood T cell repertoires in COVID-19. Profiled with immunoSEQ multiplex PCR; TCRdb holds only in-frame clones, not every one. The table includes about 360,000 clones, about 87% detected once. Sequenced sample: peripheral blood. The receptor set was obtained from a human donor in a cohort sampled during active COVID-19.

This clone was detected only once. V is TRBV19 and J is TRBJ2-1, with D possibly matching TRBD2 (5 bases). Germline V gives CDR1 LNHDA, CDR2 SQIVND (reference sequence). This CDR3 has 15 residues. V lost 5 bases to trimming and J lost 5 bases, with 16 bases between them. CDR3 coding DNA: TGTGCCAGTAGTCTAAAAATCTTACTAGACAATGAGCAGTTCTTC. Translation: CASSLKILLDNEQFF. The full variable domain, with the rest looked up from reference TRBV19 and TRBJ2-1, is DGGITQSPKYLFRKEGQNVTLSCEQNLNHDAMYWYRQDPGQGLRLIYYSQIVNDFQKGDIAEGYSVSREKKESFPLTVTSAQKNPTAFYLCASSLKILLDNEQFFGPGTRLTVL.

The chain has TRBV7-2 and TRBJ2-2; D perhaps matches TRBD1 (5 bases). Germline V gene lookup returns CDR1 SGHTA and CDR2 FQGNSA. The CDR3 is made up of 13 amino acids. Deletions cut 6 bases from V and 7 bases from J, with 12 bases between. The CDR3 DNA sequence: TGTGCCAGCAGGGCAGGGTTTGGCGGGGAGCTGTTTTTT. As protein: CASRAGFGGELFF.

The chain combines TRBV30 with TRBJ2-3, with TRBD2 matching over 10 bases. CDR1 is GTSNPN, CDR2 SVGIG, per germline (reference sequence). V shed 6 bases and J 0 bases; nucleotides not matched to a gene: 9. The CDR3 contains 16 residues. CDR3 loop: CACQRRLAGSTDTQYF. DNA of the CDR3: TGTGCCTGCCAGCGAAGACTAGCGGGTAGCACAGATACGCAGTATTTT.

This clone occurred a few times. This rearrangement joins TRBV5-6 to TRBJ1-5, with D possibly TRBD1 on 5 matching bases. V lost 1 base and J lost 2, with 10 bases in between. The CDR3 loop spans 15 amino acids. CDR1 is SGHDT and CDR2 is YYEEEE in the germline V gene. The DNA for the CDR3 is TGTGCCAGCAGCTTGTACCAGGGCGGCAATCAGCCCCAGCATTTT. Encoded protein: CASSLYQGGNQPQHF.

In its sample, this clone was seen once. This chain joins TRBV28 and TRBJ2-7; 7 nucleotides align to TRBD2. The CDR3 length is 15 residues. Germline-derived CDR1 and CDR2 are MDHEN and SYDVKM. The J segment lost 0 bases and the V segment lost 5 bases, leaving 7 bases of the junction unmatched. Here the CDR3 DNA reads TGTGCCAGCAGTCCGGGGGGTGTTAGCTCCTACGAGCAGTACTTC. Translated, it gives CASSPGGVSSYEQYF.

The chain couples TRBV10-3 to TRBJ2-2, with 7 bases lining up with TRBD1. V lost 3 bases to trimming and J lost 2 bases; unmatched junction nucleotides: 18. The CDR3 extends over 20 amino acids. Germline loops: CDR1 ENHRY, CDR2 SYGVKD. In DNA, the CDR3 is TGTGCCATCAGTGATCCGGTCCGGGACAGCCAACAACCAAACACCGGGGAGCTGTTTTTT. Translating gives CAISDPVRDSQQPNTGELFF.

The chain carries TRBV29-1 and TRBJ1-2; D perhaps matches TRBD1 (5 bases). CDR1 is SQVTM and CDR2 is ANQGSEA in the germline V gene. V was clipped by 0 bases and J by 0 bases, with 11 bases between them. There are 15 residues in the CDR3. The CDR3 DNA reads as TGCAGCGTTGAAGATCGGGGGGATGCTAACTATGGCTACACCTTC. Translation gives CSVEDRGDANYGYTF.

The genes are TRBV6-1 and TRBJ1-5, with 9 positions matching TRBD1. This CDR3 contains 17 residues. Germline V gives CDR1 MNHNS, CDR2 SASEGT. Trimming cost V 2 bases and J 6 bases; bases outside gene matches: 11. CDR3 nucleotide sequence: TGTGCCAGCAGTGAATTGATACAGGGGGCATTGTCTCAGCCCCAGCATTTT. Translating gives CASSELIQGALSQPQHF.

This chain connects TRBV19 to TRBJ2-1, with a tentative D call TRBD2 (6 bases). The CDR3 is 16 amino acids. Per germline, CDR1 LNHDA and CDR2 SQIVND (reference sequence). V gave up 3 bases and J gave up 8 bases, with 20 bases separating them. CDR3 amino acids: CASSILGSIYLDEQFF. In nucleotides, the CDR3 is TGTGCCAGTAGTATCCTCGGGAGTATATATTTGGATGAGCAGTTCTTC.

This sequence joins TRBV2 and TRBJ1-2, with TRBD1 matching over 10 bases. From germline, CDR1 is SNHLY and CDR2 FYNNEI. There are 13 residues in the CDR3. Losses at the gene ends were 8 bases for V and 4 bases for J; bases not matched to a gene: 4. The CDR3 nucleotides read TGTGCCAGCCGGGACAGGGGCCCCTATGGCTACACCTTC. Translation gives CASRDRGPYGYTF.

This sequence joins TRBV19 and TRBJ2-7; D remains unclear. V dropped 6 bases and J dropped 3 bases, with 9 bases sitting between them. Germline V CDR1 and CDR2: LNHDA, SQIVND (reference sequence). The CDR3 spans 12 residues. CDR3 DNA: TGTGCCAGTAGCACCTCCGGCTACGAGCAGTACTTC. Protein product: CASSTSGYEQYF.

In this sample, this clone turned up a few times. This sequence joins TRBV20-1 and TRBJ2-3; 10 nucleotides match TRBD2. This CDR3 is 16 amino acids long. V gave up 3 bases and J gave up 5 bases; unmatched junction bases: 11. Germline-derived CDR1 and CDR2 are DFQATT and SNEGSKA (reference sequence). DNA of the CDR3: TGCAGTGCTAGTGTCAGCGGGAGGGGAGATGAAGATACGCAGTATTTT. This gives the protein CSASVSGRGDEDTQYF.

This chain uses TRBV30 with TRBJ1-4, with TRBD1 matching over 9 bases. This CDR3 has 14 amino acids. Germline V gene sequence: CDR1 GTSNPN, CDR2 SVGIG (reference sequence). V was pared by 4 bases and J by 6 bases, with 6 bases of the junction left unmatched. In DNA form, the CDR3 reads TGTGCCTGGAACCACAGGGGGCCGGATGAAAAACTGTTTTTT. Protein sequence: CAWNHRGPDEKLFF.

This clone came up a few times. In DNA form, the CDR3 reads TGTGCCAGTAGTATCGCCGACACCGGCTACGAGCAGTACTTC. Translating gives CASSIADTGYEQYF. V usage is TRBV19 and J usage is TRBJ2-7; D call uncertain. CDR3 size: 14 residues. CDR1 LNHDA and CDR2 SQIVND come from the germline V gene (reference sequence). Trimming removed 3 bases at V and 3 bases at J, with 12 bases between.